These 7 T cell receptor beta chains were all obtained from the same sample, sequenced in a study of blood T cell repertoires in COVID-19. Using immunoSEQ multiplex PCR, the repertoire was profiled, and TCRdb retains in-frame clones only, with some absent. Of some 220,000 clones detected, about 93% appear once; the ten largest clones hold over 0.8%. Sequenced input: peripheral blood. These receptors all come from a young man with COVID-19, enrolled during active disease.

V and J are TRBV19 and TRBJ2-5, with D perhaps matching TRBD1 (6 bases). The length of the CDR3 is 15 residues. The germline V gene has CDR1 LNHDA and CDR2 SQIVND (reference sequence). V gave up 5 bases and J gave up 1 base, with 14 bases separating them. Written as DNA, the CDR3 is TGTGCCAGTAGTTTACAGGGAGTCACCCAAGAGACCCAGTACTTC. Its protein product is CASSLQGVTQETQYF.

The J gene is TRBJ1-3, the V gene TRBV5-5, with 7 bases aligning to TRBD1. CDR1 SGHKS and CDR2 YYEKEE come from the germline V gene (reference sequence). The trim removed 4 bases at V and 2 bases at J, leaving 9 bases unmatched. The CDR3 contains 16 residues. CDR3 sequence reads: CASSIQGGKAGNTIYF. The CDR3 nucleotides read TGTGCCAGCAGCATTCAAGGGGGCAAAGCTGGAAACACCATATATTTT.

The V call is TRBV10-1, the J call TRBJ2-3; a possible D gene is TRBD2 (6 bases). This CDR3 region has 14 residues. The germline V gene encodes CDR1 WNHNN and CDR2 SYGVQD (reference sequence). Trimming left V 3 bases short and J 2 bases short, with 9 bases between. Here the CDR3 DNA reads TGCGCCAGCAGTGACGGGAGACCCACAGATACGCAGTATTTT. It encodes CASSDGRPTDTQYF.

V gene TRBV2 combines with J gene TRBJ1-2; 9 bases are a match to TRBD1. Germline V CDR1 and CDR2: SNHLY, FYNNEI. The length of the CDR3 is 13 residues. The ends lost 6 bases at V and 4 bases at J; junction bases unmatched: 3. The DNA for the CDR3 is TGTGCCAGCAGACAGGGGGCCGGCTATGGCTACACCTTC. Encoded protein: CASRQGAGYGYTF.

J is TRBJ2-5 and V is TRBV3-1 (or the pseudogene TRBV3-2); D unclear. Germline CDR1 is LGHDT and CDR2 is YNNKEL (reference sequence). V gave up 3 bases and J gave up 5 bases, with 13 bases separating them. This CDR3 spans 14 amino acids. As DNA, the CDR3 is TGTGCCAGCAGCCAGCATCAGAGCGCCGAGACCCAGTACTTC. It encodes CASSQHQSAETQYF.

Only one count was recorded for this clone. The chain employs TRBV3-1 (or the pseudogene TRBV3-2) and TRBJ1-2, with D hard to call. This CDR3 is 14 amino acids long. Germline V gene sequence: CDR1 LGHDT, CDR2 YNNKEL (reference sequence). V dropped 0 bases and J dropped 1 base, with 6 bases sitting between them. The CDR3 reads CASSQEAGNYGYTF. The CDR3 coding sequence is TGTGCCAGCAGCCAAGAAGCCGGTAACTATGGCTACACCTTC.

CDR3 in amino acids: CASRVAGGPGEQFF. DNA of the CDR3: TGTGCCAGTAGGGTAGCGGGGGGGCCGGGGGAGCAGTTCTTC. V usage is TRBV19 and J usage is TRBJ2-1; 11 positions match TRBD2. Germline V lookup: CDR1 LNHDA, CDR2 SQIVND (reference sequence). The CDR3 runs 14 residues. The V and J ends lost 6 bases and 10 bases, in that order; junction bases with no gene match: 8.